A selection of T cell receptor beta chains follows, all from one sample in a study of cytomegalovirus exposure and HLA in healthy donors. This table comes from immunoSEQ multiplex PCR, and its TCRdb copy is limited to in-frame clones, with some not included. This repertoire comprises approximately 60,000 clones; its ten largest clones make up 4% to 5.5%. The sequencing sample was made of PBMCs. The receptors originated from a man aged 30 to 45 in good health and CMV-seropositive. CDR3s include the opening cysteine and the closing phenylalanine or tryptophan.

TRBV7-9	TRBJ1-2	CASSLASDIRGYTF
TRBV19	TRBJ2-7	CASSADSLGFTYEQYF
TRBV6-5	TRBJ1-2	CASSSPGTGDYGYTF
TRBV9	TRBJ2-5	CASSDREGETQYF
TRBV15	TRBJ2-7	CATSREREVHEQYF
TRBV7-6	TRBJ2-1	CASSPAANNEQFF
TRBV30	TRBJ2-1	CAWTGGNEQFF
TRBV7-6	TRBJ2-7	CASSLGTATYEQYF
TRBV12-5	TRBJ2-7	CASGFGTGDYEQYF
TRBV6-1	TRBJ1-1	CASSERTGGTEAFF
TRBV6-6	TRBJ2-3	CASSWERGDTQYF
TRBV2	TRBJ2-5	CASTWVAETQYF
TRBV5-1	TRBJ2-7	CASSLSSGSYEQYF
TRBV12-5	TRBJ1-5	CASGPYGTDYSNQPQHF
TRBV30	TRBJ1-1	CAWTRGSFNTEAFF
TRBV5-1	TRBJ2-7	CASSIGTSGRAYEQYF
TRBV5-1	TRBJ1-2	CASSTLQGTYGYTF
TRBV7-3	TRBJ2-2	CASSLSSTGGAGELFF
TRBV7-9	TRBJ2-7	CASSSTSGDSYEQYF
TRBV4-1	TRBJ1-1	CASSQVQIMNTEAFF
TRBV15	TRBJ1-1	CATSRRQMNTEAFF
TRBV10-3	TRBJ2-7	CATEGSIAAYEQYF
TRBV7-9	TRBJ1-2	CASKPRSYGYTF
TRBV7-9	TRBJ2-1	CASSFQDNYNEQFF
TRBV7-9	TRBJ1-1	CASSSGGHTEAFF
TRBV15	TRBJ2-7	CATSRASGRAYEQYF
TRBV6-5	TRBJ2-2	CASSRVEYTGELFF
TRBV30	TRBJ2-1	CAGSVRVNPYNEQFF
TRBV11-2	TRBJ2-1	CASSNRQSYNEQFF
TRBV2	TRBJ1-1	CASSNRVETEAFF
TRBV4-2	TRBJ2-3	CASSLDHKRGITDTQYF
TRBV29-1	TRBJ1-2	CSAWDIANYGYTF
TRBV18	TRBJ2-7	CASSPTPSGSEQYF
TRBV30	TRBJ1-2	CAWTSPPSSGSF
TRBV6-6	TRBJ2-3	CASSYLGTGTDTQYF
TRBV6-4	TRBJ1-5	CASSPDREDQPQHF
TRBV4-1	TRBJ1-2	CASSHKTIDRGNGYTF
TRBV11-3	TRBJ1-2	CASSLDRGDYGYTF
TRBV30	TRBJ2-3	CAWSGPSPTDTQYF
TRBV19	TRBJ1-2	CAIGGQAYGYTF
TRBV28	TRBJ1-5	CASSQTGGNQPQHF
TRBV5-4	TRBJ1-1	CASSVGRGTFPEAFF
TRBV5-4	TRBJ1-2	CASSPSGHYGYTF
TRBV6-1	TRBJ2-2	CASSPQGTNTGELFF
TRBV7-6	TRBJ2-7	CASSIAGGTYEQYF
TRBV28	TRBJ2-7	CASESQYEQYF
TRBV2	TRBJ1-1	CASSDRGTSNTEAFF
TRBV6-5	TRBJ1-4	CASSYSKNSEKLFF
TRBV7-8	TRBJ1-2	CASSSTGIYGYGYTF